Listed below are T cell receptor beta chains from one sample, sequenced in a study of blood T cell repertoires in COVID-19. Here immunoSEQ multiplex PCR was the method, and the copy in TCRdb shows in-frame clones only, minus some. The sample has around 700,000 clones, about 87% seen once. Sequenced input: peripheral blood. All receptors come from a young woman with acute or convalescent COVID-19. Each CDR3 is given with its conserved first and last residue. A D gene is named only where the DNA matches it firmly. Clone size is given for some rows only: seen once, a few or many times, or a class if the clone is expanded.

clone_size,j_call,v_call,d_call,cdr3_nt,cdr3_aa
NA,TRBJ2-5,TRBV5-8,NA,TGTGCCAGCAGCTTGGTAGGGGGCCAAGAGACCCAGTACTTC,CASSLVGGQETQYF
once,TRBJ1-5,TRBV9,TRBD1,TGTGCCAGCAGCGTAGAAGCAGGGGGAGGCAATCAGCCCCAGCATTTT,CASSVEAGGGNQPQHF
NA,TRBJ2-5,TRBV6-5,TRBD1,TGTGCCAGCAGTTACGCGACAGGGGAGTACGAGACCCAGTACTTC,CASSYATGEYETQYF
NA,TRBJ2-2,TRBV5-5,NA,TGTGCCAGCAGCAGGTTGGGGGGCACCGGGGAGCTGTTTTTT,CASSRLGGTGELFF
NA,TRBJ2-6,TRBV27,NA,TGTGCCAGCACTAAACAGATCCAAGACTCTGGGGCCAACGTCCTGACTTTC,CASTKQIQDSGANVLTF
NA,TRBJ1-1,TRBV5-1,NA,TGCGCCAGCAGCTTGGCGGGGTCTATTGAAGCTTTCTTT,CASSLAGSIEAFF
NA,TRBJ1-5,TRBV24-1,NA,TGTGCCACCTCCCCTGGACACAATAGCAATCAGCCCCAGCATTTT,CATSPGHNSNQPQHF
NA,TRBJ1-4,TRBV11-1,NA,TGTGCCAGCAGCTTGCGCGACAGTTTGGGAAGGAAACTGTTTTTT,CASSLRDSLGRKLFF
few,TRBJ2-7,TRBV6-2/TRBV6-3,NA,TGTGCCAGCAGTTCCTGGGGGACACCCCAGGGCGAGCAGTACTTC,CASSSWGTPQGEQYF
NA,TRBJ2-3,TRBV5-8,NA,TGTGCCAGCAGCTTGGAAGGGTTCGGACAGACTAGCACAGATACGCAGTATTTT,CASSLEGFGQTSTDTQYF
NA,TRBJ2-2,TRBV19,TRBD1,TGTGCCAGTACCCCCCCCAGGGGGCTCCCTATTAACACCGGGGAGCTGTTTTTT,CASTPPRGLPINTGELFF
NA,TRBJ2-1,TRBV3-1/TRBV3-2,NA,TGTGCCAGCAGCCACGGCGGCGGAGCTCAGTTCTTC,CASSHGGGAQFF
NA,TRBJ2-7,TRBV19,NA,TGTGCCAGTAGTAGGCGACAGACCTACGAGCAGTACTTC,CASSRRQTYEQYF
NA,TRBJ2-7,TRBV29-1,NA,TGCAGCGTTGACGGGCAGGGTGGTTTCGAGCAGTACTTC,CSVDGQGGFEQYF
NA,TRBJ1-2,TRBV3-1/TRBV3-2,TRBD1,TGTGCCAGCAGCCTAGGACAGGGAGGGGGCTATGGCTACACCTTC,CASSLGQGGGYGYTF
NA,TRBJ1-2,TRBV5-1,TRBD1,TGCGCCAGCAGCTTCGGGGGACAGAACTATGGCTACACCTTC,CASSFGGQNYGYTF
NA,TRBJ1-1,TRBV6-4,NA,TGTGCCAGCTCGGAACAGACGAACACTGAAGCTTTCTTT,CASSEQTNTEAFF
once,TRBJ1-4,TRBV15,NA,TGTGCCACCAGCAGAGACGGGGGGCGACATGAAAAACTGTTTTTT,CATSRDGGRHEKLFF
NA,TRBJ2-5,TRBV7-2,TRBD2,TGTGCCAGCAGCCCTTCGGGGGGGTTAGGGACCCAGTACTTC,CASSPSGGLGTQYF
NA,TRBJ1-4,TRBV6-2/TRBV6-3,TRBD1,TGTGCCAGCAGTTACTCGATGGACAGGGAGTCCCCTGCAACTAATGAAAAACTGTTTTTT,CASSYSMDRESPATNEKLFF
NA,TRBJ1-2,TRBV5-4,TRBD1,TGTGCCAGCACGAGTCTCAGGGGGCTGGGGGAGGGCTACACCTTC,CASTSLRGLGEGYTF
once,TRBJ2-5,TRBV2,NA,TGTGCCAGCAGGGCGGGGCTACAAGAGACCCAGTACTTC,CASRAGLQETQYF
NA,TRBJ1-6,TRBV7-2,NA,TGTGCCAGCAGCTTAGAATACGGGTATTATTCACCCCTCCACTTT,CASSLEYGYYSPLHF
NA,TRBJ1-1,TRBV6-2/TRBV6-3,NA,TGTGCCAGCAGTTACTCCGGGTCCAACACTGAAGCTTTCTTT,CASSYSGSNTEAFF
NA,TRBJ1-2,TRBV10-3,TRBD1,TGTGCCATCAGTGAGTCAGGGGACAGGGTCATCTATGGCTACACCTTC,CAISESGDRVIYGYTF
NA,TRBJ1-4,TRBV4-2,NA,TGTGCCAGCAGCCGACAGGCGGCGGAAAAACTGTTTTTT,CASSRQAAEKLFF
NA,TRBJ1-5,TRBV7-8,TRBD1,TGTGCCAGCAGCGTAGGGAGGGGGCAGGAATGGGGCAATCAGCCCCAGCATTTT,CASSVGRGQEWGNQPQHF
NA,TRBJ2-5,TRBV9,NA,TGTGCCAGCAGCCCCCGAGGATTACAAACGGAGACCCAGTACTTC,CASSPRGLQTETQYF
NA,TRBJ1-2,TRBV29-1,NA,TGCAGCGTTGGGGACTTAGGGGTTAACTATGGCTACACCTTC,CSVGDLGVNYGYTF
NA,TRBJ2-7,TRBV5-1,TRBD1,TGCGCCAGCAGCTTGGTGGGACAGGGGGCACGGGAGCAGTACTTC,CASSLVGQGAREQYF
NA,TRBJ1-4,TRBV6-5,TRBD1,TGTGCCAGCAGTTACTCCCCCGGACAGGGGGAAAAACTGTTTTTT,CASSYSPGQGEKLFF
NA,TRBJ2-1,TRBV2,TRBD2,TGTGCCAGCAGCCTCACTAGCGGGGGGGAGAATGAGCAGTTCTTC,CASSLTSGGENEQFF
NA,TRBJ1-2,TRBV7-9,NA,TGTGCCAGCAGCCCCGAGACAACCTACTATGGCTACACCTTC,CASSPETTYYGYTF
NA,TRBJ1-2,TRBV4-1,NA,TGCGCCAGCAGCCAAGTCTCCGCGGGGGATGGCTACACCTTC,CASSQVSAGDGYTF
NA,TRBJ2-2,TRBV6-5,TRBD1,TGTGCCGGACACAGGGGGACCGGGGAGCTGTTTTTT,CAGHRGTGELFF
NA,TRBJ1-2,TRBV20-1,NA,TGCAGTGCTCCCCAGGGGACGGGCTACACCTTC,CSAPQGTGYTF
NA,TRBJ2-3,TRBV14,NA,TGTGCCAGCAGCCCCCGCGCCTACCTCACAGATACGCAGTATTTT,CASSPRAYLTDTQYF
NA,TRBJ1-2,TRBV18,NA,TGTGCCAGCTCACCCCTTGGGCAGAGAAAGGATAATGGCTACACCTTC,CASSPLGQRKDNGYTF
NA,TRBJ1-3,TRBV4-2,TRBD1,TGTGCCAGCAGATCGGGACAGGGGACAAACACCATATATTTT,CASRSGQGTNTIYF
NA,TRBJ2-3,TRBV9,NA,TGTGCCAGCAGCGCCACAGGGCTGGGAGATACGCAGTATTTT,CASSATGLGDTQYF
NA,TRBJ1-3,TRBV28,NA,TGTGCCAGCAAACGGTCTGGAAACACCATATATTTT,CASKRSGNTIYF